A selection of T cell receptor beta chains follows, all from one sample in a study of T cell repertoires in cytomegalovirus infection. Antigens of these TCRs are unknown. TCRdb analysed the reads with MiXCR anew, one entry per CDR3 protein. The sample comprises 300,000 or so distinct CDR3 sequences, roughly 25% of which are singletons, and 10% to 15% rests with the top ten. Sequences were derived from cultured PBMCs, sampled from culture after CMV antigen stimulation. The source of these receptors is a human donor in good health (CMV status not recorded). Some clones in this sample may be carry-over from other donors' samples. CDR3s include the opening cysteine and the closing phenylalanine or tryptophan. The D gene is left open where the match is weak. Some rows have no size entry. The others give once, few or many, or a class for an expanded clone.

cdr3_aa cdr3_nt v_call clone_size j_call d_call cdr3_length
CASSVEWGDTDTQYF TGTGCCAGCAGCGTAGAGTGGGGGGACACAGATACGCAGTATTTT TRBV9 - TRBJ2-3 - 15
CASSLWGRGYGYTF TGTGCCAGCAGCTTATGGGGCAGGGGTTATGGCTACACCTTC TRBV7-2 few TRBJ1-2 - 14
CSADDRAREQYF TGCAGTGCTGATGACCGGGCTCGGGAGCAGTACTTC TRBV20-1 - TRBJ2-7 - 12
CASSLGTGSGANVLTF TGTGCCAGCAGTTTAGGGACAGGCTCTGGGGCCAACGTCCTGACTTTC TRBV27 - TRBJ2-6 TRBD1 16
CASSQAGQGRYTF TGCGCCAGCAGCCAAGCGGGCCAGGGTCGCTACACCTTC TRBV4-1 - TRBJ1-2 - 13
CASFDRGSTEAFF TGTGCCAGCTTTGACAGGGGATCGACTGAAGCTTTCTTT TRBV5-4 few TRBJ1-1 TRBD1 13
CASSPNMNEQFF TGTGCCAGCAGCCCCAATATGAATGAGCAGTTCTTC TRBV7-2 few TRBJ2-1 - 12
CASSGGSGLAANEQFF TGTGCCAGCAGTGGGGGGTCGGGACTAGCGGCCAATGAGCAGTTCTTC TRBV6-1 few TRBJ2-1 TRBD2 16
CSARDRPATEAFF TGCAGTGCTAGAGACAGGCCAGCGACTGAAGCTTTCTTT TRBV20-1 many TRBJ1-1 - 13
CASSLGTDGEAFF TGTGCCAGCAGCTTAGGGACAGACGGTGAAGCTTTCTTT TRBV7-6 few TRBJ1-1 - 13
CATKPTGGSYNEQFF TGTGCTACAAAACCGACAGGGGGCAGCTACAATGAGCAGTTCTTC TRBV28 few TRBJ2-1 TRBD1 15
CAWGYGHTEAFF TGTGCCTGGGGTTATGGACACACTGAAGCTTTCTTT TRBV30 - TRBJ1-1 - 12
CASSLTGTNYNEQFF TGTGCCAGCAGCTTAACCGGGACAAACTACAATGAGCAGTTCTTC TRBV7-3 few TRBJ2-1 - 15
CASSLMEGGATQYF TGTGCCAGCAGCCTTATGGAGGGCGGGGCGACCCAGTACTTC TRBV7-2 many TRBJ2-5 - 14
CASSLGSSAGELFF TGTGCCAGCAGCTTAGGGAGTTCCGCCGGGGAGCTGTTTTTT TRBV11-2 - TRBJ2-2 - 14
CASTWTGDNEQFF TGTGCCAGCACATGGACAGGGGACAATGAGCAGTTCTTC TRBV7-2 many TRBJ2-1 TRBD1 13
CASSLFPLGYSNQPQHF TGTGCCAGCAGCTTATTCCCATTGGGTTATAGCAATCAGCCCCAGCATTTT TRBV7-8 many TRBJ1-5 - 17
CASSQQLDTDTQYF TGCGCCAGCAGCCAACAACTAGACACAGATACGCAGTATTTT TRBV4-3 - TRBJ2-3 - 14
CASSLQGLDYGYTF TGTGCCAGCAGTTTACAGGGCCTTGACTATGGCTACACCTTC TRBV12-3/TRBV12-4 - TRBJ1-2 - 14
CASTLEGGLGQPQHF TGTGCCAGCACCCTAGAAGGGGGGTTGGGTCAGCCCCAGCATTTT TRBV12-3/TRBV12-4 few TRBJ1-5 - 15
CASSPRAGGVHNEQFF TGTGCCAGCAGCCCGAGAGCGGGAGGGGTACACAATGAGCAGTTCTTC TRBV7-9 few TRBJ2-1 TRBD2 16
CASSQDYRDRGLAYSNQPQHF TGCGCCAGCAGCCAAGATTACCGGGACAGGGGTTTAGCATATAGCAATCAGCCCCAGCATTTT TRBV4-1 few TRBJ1-5 TRBD1 21
CASSSGGTSGSYEQYF TGTGCCAGCAGCTCAGGGGGGACTAGCGGGTCCTACGAGCAGTACTTC TRBV7-2 - TRBJ2-7 TRBD2 16
CASSLTGTTNTEAFF TGTGCCAGCAGCTTAACGGGGACAACTAACACTGAAGCTTTCTTT TRBV7-3 - TRBJ1-1 - 15
CASSRQTNTEAFF TGTGCCAGCAGCAGACAGACCAACACTGAAGCTTTCTTT TRBV7-2 many TRBJ1-1 - 13
CASSGSLAGVGVHDLVVTYEQYF TGTGCCAGCAGTGGGAGTCTAGCGGGGGTCGGCGTTCACGACCTAGTGGTAACCTACGAGCAGTACTTC TRBV2 few TRBJ2-7 TRBD2 23
CSGGTANTEAFF TGCAGCGGCGGGACAGCCAACACTGAAGCTTTCTTT TRBV29-1 few TRBJ1-1 TRBD1 12
CSARDLWGTSGAQETQYF TGCAGTGCTAGAGATCTTTGGGGAACTAGCGGAGCTCAAGAGACCCAGTACTTC TRBV20-1 - TRBJ2-5 TRBD2 18
CASSLWVAETQYF TGTGCCAGCAGTTTGTGGGTTGCCGAGACCCAGTACTTC TRBV12-3/TRBV12-4 medium-sized TRBJ2-5 - 13
CASSFAGARGGNTIYF TGTGCCAGCAGCTTTGCGGGGGCCAGGGGTGGAAACACCATATATTTT TRBV7-2 many TRBJ1-3 - 16
CASRRGGTGSYNEQFF TGTGCCAGCAGGCGGGGGGGAACTGGCTCCTACAATGAGCAGTTCTTC TRBV5-4 many TRBJ2-1 TRBD2 16
CASRQGPYEQYF TGTGCCAGCAGACAGGGGCCCTACGAGCAGTACTTC TRBV7-2 - TRBJ2-7 TRBD1 12
CASSPGIAGVTDTQYF TGTGCCAGCAGTCCCGGGATAGCGGGAGTTACAGATACGCAGTATTTT TRBV12-3/TRBV12-4 few TRBJ2-3 TRBD2 16
CASSTPGAEAFF TGTGCCAGCTCAACACCAGGGGCGGAAGCTTTCTTT TRBV7-9 - TRBJ1-1 - 12
CASSPWRDEKLFF TGTGCCAGCAGTCCTTGGAGGGATGAAAAACTGTTTTTT TRBV28 - TRBJ1-4 - 13
CASSPSGRLFYEQFF TGTGCCAGCAGTCCCAGCGGGAGACTTTTCTATGAGCAGTTCTTC TRBV5-4 - TRBJ2-1 TRBD2 15
CASRLSGRAYNEQFF TGTGCCAGCAGGCTTAGCGGGAGGGCCTACAATGAGCAGTTCTTC TRBV6-8 few TRBJ2-1 TRBD2 15
CASSYSGAGAYEQYF TGTGCCAGCAGTTACTCCGGTGCGGGAGCGTACGAGCAGTACTTC TRBV6-2/TRBV6-3 - TRBJ2-7 TRBD2 15
CASSGQLNQPQHF TGTGCCAGCTCGGGACAGTTAAATCAGCCCCAGCATTTT TRBV6-1 many TRBJ1-5 TRBD1 13
CASGLVMGDSMGLYNEQFF TGTGCTAGTGGTTTGGTAATGGGAGACTCTATGGGCCTCTACAATGAGCAGTTCTTC TRBV12-5 few TRBJ2-1 - 19
CASSAAGGLSTDTQYF TGCGCCAGCAGTGCGGCGGGAGGACTAAGCACAGATACGCAGTATTTT TRBV4-1 few TRBJ2-3 TRBD2 16
CASSLRVLNTEAFF TGTGCCAGCAGCCTCAGGGTGTTGAACACTGAAGCTTTCTTT TRBV7-2 many TRBJ1-1 - 14
CASSFWTSGRVNEQFF TGTGCCAGCAGCTTTTGGACTAGCGGGAGGGTCAATGAGCAGTTCTTC TRBV7-2 many TRBJ2-1 TRBD2 16
CASSYSLSSGNTIYF TGTGCCAGCAGTTACAGTTTGAGCTCTGGAAACACCATATATTTT TRBV6-5 few TRBJ1-3 - 15
CASSRKGRGGGRTDTQYF TGTGCCAGCAGCCGGAAGGGTAGGGGGGGAGGAAGGACAGATACGCAGTATTTT TRBV14 - TRBJ2-3 - 18
CASSLAEARGAFF TGTGCCAGCAGCTTAGCGGAGGCGCGGGGGGCTTTCTTT TRBV7-9 - TRBJ1-1 - 13
CASSREETQYF TGTGCCAGCAGCCGGGAAGAGACCCAGTACTTC TRBV7-8 many TRBJ2-5 - 11
CASTRDRDYGYTF TGTGCCAGCACGAGGGACAGAGATTATGGCTACACCTTC TRBV28 - TRBJ1-2 TRBD1 13
CASSAPRLAGARPSYNEQFF TGTGCCAGCAGTGCCCCTAGACTAGCGGGAGCCCGCCCCTCCTACAATGAGCAGTTCTTC TRBV6-8 many TRBJ2-1 TRBD2 20
CASSFPTSGRLSTDTQYF TGTGCCAGCAGCTTCCCGACTAGCGGGAGGCTTAGCACAGATACGCAGTATTTT TRBV7-2 many TRBJ2-3 TRBD2 18
CASSPTVLTNTGELFF TGTGCCAGCAGTCCGACAGTTCTAACGAACACCGGGGAGCTGTTTTTT TRBV12-3/TRBV12-4 few TRBJ2-2 - 16
CSAKGARYEQYF TGCAGCGCAAAGGGGGCGCGGTACGAGCAGTACTTC TRBV29-1 - TRBJ2-7 TRBD1 12
CASSLGGLYNSPLHF TGTGCCAGCAGCTTAGGCGGGTTATATAATTCACCCCTCCACTTT TRBV7-2 - TRBJ1-6 - 15
CASSLDSGGSNQPQHF TGTGCCAGCAGCTTAGATTCAGGGGGGTCTAATCAGCCCCAGCATTTT TRBV7-2 few TRBJ1-5 TRBD1 16
CAFQRDSGNTIYF TGTGCCTTCCAAAGGGACTCTGGAAACACCATATATTTT TRBV30 - TRBJ1-3 - 13
CASSEGYTGELFF TGTGCCAGCAGTGAAGGGTACACCGGGGAGCTGTTTTTT TRBV2 many TRBJ2-2 - 13
CASSSIRGPVGSDTQYF TGTGCCAGCAGCTCCATTCGAGGGCCCGTTGGGTCAGATACGCAGTATTTT TRBV7-3 few TRBJ2-3 - 17
CASSLVGTGDNEQFF TGTGCCAGCAGCTTAGTTGGCACGGGAGACAATGAGCAGTTCTTC TRBV7-2 many TRBJ2-1 - 15